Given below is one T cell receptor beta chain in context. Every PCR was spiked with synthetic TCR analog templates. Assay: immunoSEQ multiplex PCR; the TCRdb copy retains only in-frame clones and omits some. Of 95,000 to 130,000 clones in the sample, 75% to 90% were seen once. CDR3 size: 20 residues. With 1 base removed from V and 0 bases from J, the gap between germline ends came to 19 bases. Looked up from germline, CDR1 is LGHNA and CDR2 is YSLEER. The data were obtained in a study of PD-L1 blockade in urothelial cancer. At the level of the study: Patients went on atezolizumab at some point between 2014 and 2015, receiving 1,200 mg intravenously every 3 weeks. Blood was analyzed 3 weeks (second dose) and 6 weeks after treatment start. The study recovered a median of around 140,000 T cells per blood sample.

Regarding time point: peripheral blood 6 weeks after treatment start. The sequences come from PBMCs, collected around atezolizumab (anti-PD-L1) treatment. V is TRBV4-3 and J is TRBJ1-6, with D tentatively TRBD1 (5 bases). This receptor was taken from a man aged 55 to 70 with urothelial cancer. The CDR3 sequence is CASSQGAGVKGSSYNSPLHF. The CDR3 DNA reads TGCGCCAGCAGCCAAGGGGCGGGAGTTAAGGGGAGCTCCTATAATTCACCCCTCCACTTT.